This TCR beta chain was observed in a study of blood T cell repertoires in COVID-19. The CDR3 is 15 amino acids. Germline CDR1 and CDR2: LGHDT and YNNKEL (reference sequence). The V end was cut by 2 bases, the J end by 5 bases, with 12 bases between. The method was immunoSEQ multiplex PCR; TCRdb's version includes in-frame clones alone and lacks a portion of them. The table has about 290,000 clones, roughly 86% seen once. This clonotype was sampled from a woman between 25 and 40 years old with COVID-19, enrolled during active disease. Sequenced sample: peripheral blood. The rearrangement joins TRBV3-1 (or the pseudogene TRBV3-2) to TRBJ1-4, with TRBD1 as a possible D gene (6 bases). The CDR3 DNA sequence: TGTGCCAGCAGCCAAAACACAGGGTCGAATGAAAAACTGTTTTTT. Protein product: CASSQNTGSNEKLFF.